This section outlines one TCR beta chain sequence together with its context. The sample is drawn from a study of blood T cell repertoires in COVID-19. On the study more broadly: Researchers got acute and convalescent COVID-19 samples from the United States, Italy and Spain. Sources were T cells, B-cell-depleted T cells, or PBMCs; the material itself was cDNA or gDNA.

TCRdb's table, derived via immunoSEQ multiplex PCR, lists solely in-frame clones and lacks some. The sample comprises about 130,000 clones, around 86% of which are singletons, and 15% to 20% rests with the top ten. Cohort assignment relied on participant-reported clinical history. What the recovered Cohort 3 donors had was two negative PCRs, clearance, or symptom resolution. The V end was cut by 1 base, the J end by 7 bases, with 11 bases between. The CDR3 has 14 amino acids. Germline values: CDR1 SGHNT, CDR2 YYREEE (reference sequence). This clonotype was sampled from a man aged 25-40 years who had recovered from COVID-19. This chain connects TRBV5-4 to TRBJ2-2; tentative D call: TRBD2 (5 bases). The specimen sequenced was PBMCs or T cells enriched from blood (not recorded which). CDR3 loop: CASSLRELSGELFF. The CDR3 DNA is TGTGCCAGCAGCTTGAGGGAGCTTAGCGGGGAGCTGTTTTTT.